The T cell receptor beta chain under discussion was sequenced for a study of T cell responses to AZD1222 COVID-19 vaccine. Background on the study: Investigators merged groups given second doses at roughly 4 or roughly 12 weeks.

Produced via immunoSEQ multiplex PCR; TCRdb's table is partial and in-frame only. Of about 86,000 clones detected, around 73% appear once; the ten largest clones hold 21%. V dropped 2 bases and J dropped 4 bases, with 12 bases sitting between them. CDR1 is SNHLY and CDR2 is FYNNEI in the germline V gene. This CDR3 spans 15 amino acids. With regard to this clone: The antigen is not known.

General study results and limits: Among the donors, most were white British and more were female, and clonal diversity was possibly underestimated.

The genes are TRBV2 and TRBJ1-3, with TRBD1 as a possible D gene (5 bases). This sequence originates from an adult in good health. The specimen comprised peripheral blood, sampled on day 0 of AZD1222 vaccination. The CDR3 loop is CASSEYSGRGNTIYF. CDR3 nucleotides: TGTGCCAGCAGTGAATATTCGGGGCGCGGAAACACCATATATTTT.